The rows below give T cell receptor beta chains drawn from one sample of a study of cytomegalovirus exposure and HLA in healthy donors. The repertoire was sequenced with immunoSEQ multiplex PCR; TCRdb's copy has only in-frame clones and lacks some. The data show 150,000 to 200,000 clones, under 70% seen once. The sample consisted of PBMCs. These receptors all come from a woman aged 40 to 50 in good health and CMV-seropositive. The CDR3 runs from the conserved cysteine through the conserved F or W. D genes are given only for firm matches. Rows may omit the clone size; those that give it use once, few, many or a size class.

d_call | clone_size | j_call | v_call | cdr3_nt | cdr3_aa
. | . | TRBJ2-2 | TRBV28 | TGTGCCAGCAGTTTAAGGTGGGGACACGCGAACACCGGGGAGCTGTTTTTT | CASSLRWGHANTGELFF
. | . | TRBJ1-6 | TRBV4-3 | TGCGCCAGCAGCCAAGCGGAGGGGAATTCACCCCTCAACTTT | CASSQAEGNSPLNF
TRBD1 | . | TRBJ1-1 | TRBV15 | TGTGCCACTGCCAGGGACAGGGGTACTGAAGCTTTCTTT | CATARDRGTEAFF
. | few | TRBJ2-1 | TRBV5-1 | TGCGCCAGCAGCTCGGAGACAGGTACCTACAATGAGCAGTTCTTC | CASSSETGTYNEQFF
. | . | TRBJ2-7 | TRBV9 | TGTGCCAGCAGCGTAGAGGAGAGGGCAGCGGCCGAGCAGTACTTC | CASSVEERAAAEQYF
TRBD1 | few | TRBJ2-7 | TRBV28 | TGTGCCAGCAGCCTATACCCACCGGGACAGGGCTACGAGCAGTACTTC | CASSLYPPGQGYEQYF
. | . | TRBJ1-3 | TRBV9 | TGTGCCAGCAGCCCCCCCCGAGGCGGGAGCTCTGGAAACACCATATATTTT | CASSPPRGGSSGNTIYF
. | . | TRBJ1-5 | TRBV18 | TGTGCCAGCTCACTTTCCCGGGATAGCAATCAGCCCCAGCATTTT | CASSLSRDSNQPQHF
. | few | TRBJ2-1 | TRBV27 | TGTGCCAGCAGTTTGAGTGGGAGAGATGAGCAGTTCTTC | CASSLSGRDEQFF
. | once | TRBJ2-7 | TRBV5-6 | TGTGCCAGCAGCTTGTCCCATTACGAGCAGTACTTC | CASSLSHYEQYF
. | . | TRBJ2-1 | TRBV7-2 | TGTGCCAGCAGCTTACAGGGGGGCAATGAGCAGTTCTTC | CASSLQGGNEQFF
. | . | TRBJ1-1 | TRBV7-3 | TGTGCCAGCAGTTCGGACACGATGAACACTGAAGCTTTCTTT | CASSSDTMNTEAFF
TRBD1 | . | TRBJ2-1 | TRBV5-1 | TGCGCCAGCAGCAGGGACAGGGGTGAACAGTTCTTC | CASSRDRGEQFF
TRBD1 | . | TRBJ2-7 | TRBV9 | TGTGCCAGCAGTTTGGGCGGGACAGGGACCTACGAGCAGTACTTC | CASSLGGTGTYEQYF
. | . | TRBJ1-2 | TRBV27 | TGTGCCAGCAGTGGAGGACAGCGAGGGGACTATGGCTACACCTTC | CASSGGQRGDYGYTF
TRBD1 | . | TRBJ1-1 | TRBV19 | TGTGCCAGTAGATCGGGGACAGGGGCGTTAGCAGCTTTCTTT | CASRSGTGALAAFF
TRBD1 | . | TRBJ1-4 | TRBV4-3 | TGCGCCAGCAGCCTGGGACAGGGAAGGTTCACTAATGAAAAACTGTTTTTT | CASSLGQGRFTNEKLFF
TRBD1 | . | TRBJ1-6 | TRBV7-2 | TGTGCCAGCAGTTGGACCGGGACAGGGGGTAGTTCACCCCTCCACTTT | CASSWTGTGGSSPLHF
TRBD1 | . | TRBJ1-4 | TRBV7-9 | TGTGCCAGCAGCTTAGCGACAGGGGGCGGTGAAAAACTGTTTTTT | CASSLATGGGEKLFF
. | once | TRBJ1-4 | TRBV7-7 | TGTGCTAGCAGCCCGGACTTGACGACCGAAAAACTGTTTTTT | CASSPDLTTEKLFF
. | . | TRBJ1-2 | TRBV4-3 | TGCGCCAGCAGCCAAGATCAAAAGAGGCTCGGCTACGTGGGCTATGGCTACACCTTC | CASSQDQKRLGYVGYGYTF
. | . | TRBJ1-4 | TRBV4-3 | TGCGCCAGCAGCCAAGGGTCCGGGAATCTAAGAGGAACTAATGAAAAACTGTTTTTT | CASSQGSGNLRGTNEKLFF
. | . | TRBJ2-7 | TRBV7-9 | TGTGCCAGCAGCCCCCGGACAGAGCAATTCTACGAGCAGTACTTC | CASSPRTEQFYEQYF